This T cell receptor beta chain comes out of a study of regulatory T cells in long-lasting Graves disease. The TCR beta library used iRepertoire HTBI primers with Arm-PCR amplification of CDR3. MiXCR, run by TCRdb on the multiplex PCR reads, gives a single entry per CDR3 protein. Among 300,000 to 400,000 distinct CDR3 sequences, 15% to 20% were seen once, and the ten largest hold roughly 29%. Time point in this sample: persistent/refractory GD, antithyroid drugs over 5 years with positive TRAb. Extracted PBMC RNA gave rise to the TCR library. American Thyroid Association guidelines were used to diagnose Graves' disease. In its sample, this clonotype was seen many times. Per the germline V gene, CDR1 is KGHDR and CDR2 is SFDVKD. The CDR3 extends over 14 amino acids. Trimming removed 6 bases from V and 2 bases from J; junction bases left unmatched: 5.

Sequenced material: peripheral blood mononuclear cells (PBMCs), taken when the disease was refractory, from a patient treated with antithyroid drugs. This receptor was taken from a female donor with Graves disease. The chain is built from TRBV24-1 and TRBJ2-5; 7 nucleotides align to TRBD1. CDR3 sequence: CATSMTGSQETQYF. CDR3 nucleotides: TGTGCCACCAGTATGACAGGGTCTCAAGAGACCCAGTACTTC.